The clone carrying this TCR beta chain was seen a single time. These data are taken from a study of cytomegalovirus exposure and HLA in healthy donors. Researchers ran the PCR with 60 Vbeta and 13 Jbeta primers. Sequenced by immunoSEQ multiplex PCR; TCRdb stores in-frame clones only, minus some. This repertoire shows around 100,000 clones, around 62% found once; its top ten account for approximately 3.8%. CDR1 SGHNT and CDR2 YENEEA come from the germline V gene. There are 19 residues in the CDR3. With 7 bases removed from V and 1 base from J, the gap between germline ends came to 28 bases. Sequenced material: PBMCs. The source of this sequence is a man younger than 40 in good health and CMV-seropositive. The chain couples TRBV11-3 to TRBJ2-5, with D perhaps TRBD2 (5 bases). DNA for the CDR3: TGTGCCAGCACCCCCCATCCATGGGAAATGGAGGTTCTCCAAGAGACCCAGTACTTC. This gives the protein CASTPHPWEMEVLQETQYF.